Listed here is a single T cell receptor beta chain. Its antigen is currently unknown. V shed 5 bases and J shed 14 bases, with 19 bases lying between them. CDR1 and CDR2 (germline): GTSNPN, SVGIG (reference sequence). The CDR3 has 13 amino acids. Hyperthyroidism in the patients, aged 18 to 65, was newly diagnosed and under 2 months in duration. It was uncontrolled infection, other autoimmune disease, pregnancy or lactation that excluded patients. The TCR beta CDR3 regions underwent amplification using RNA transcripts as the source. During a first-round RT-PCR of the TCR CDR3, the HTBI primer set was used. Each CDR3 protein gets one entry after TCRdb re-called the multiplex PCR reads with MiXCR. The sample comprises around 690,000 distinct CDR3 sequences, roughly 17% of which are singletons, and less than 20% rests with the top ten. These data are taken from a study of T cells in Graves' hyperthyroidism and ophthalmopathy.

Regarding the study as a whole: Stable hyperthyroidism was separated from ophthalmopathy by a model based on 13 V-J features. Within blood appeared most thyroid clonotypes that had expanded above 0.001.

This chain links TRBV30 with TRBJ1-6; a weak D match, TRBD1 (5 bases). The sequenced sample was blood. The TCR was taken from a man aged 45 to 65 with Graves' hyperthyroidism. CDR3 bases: TGTGCCTGGGTTAATGGAGGGGCCTCCACCCTCCACTTT. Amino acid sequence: CAWVNGGASTLHF. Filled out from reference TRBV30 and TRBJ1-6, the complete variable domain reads SQTIHQWPATLVQPVGSPLSLECTVEGTSNPNLYWYRQAAGRGLQLLFYSVGIGQISSEVPQNLSASRPQDRQFILSSKKLLLSDSGFYLCAWVNGGASTLHFGNGTRLTVT.